In its sample, the clone carrying this T cell receptor (beta chain) was seen many times. This sample is drawn from a study of T cells in Graves' hyperthyroidism and ophthalmopathy. Across the study: Blood was drawn when the patient was first diagnosed and still untreated.

Amplification yielded TCR beta CDR3 regions, with RNA transcripts as the source. HTBI primers drove first-round RT-PCR of the TCR CDR3. Via MiXCR, TCRdb re-called the multiplex PCR reads, giving one row per CDR3 protein. This sample has hundreds of thousands of distinct CDR3 sequences, with approximately 14% found just once. Germline CDR1 reads SGHTA; CDR2 reads FQGNSA. The CDR3 runs 13 residues. The junction had 3 bases not matched to a gene; V was cut back by 6 bases and J by 6 bases. Recently diagnosed hyperthyroidism of less than 2 months' duration affected patients aged 18 to 65. Every diagnosis used clinical symptoms, serum thyroxine and TRAb, thyroid ultrasound and orbital computed tomography.

This receptor was obtained from a woman younger than 30 with Graves' hyperthyroidism. The sample consisted of blood. The V and J genes are TRBV7-2 and TRBJ2-7, with TRBD1 identical over 12 bases. This chain's CDR3 is CASRGTGGFEQYF. The CDR3 DNA sequence: TGTGCCAGCAGGGGGACAGGGGGCTTCGAGCAGTACTTC. The full variable domain, with the rest looked up from reference TRBV7-2 and TRBJ2-7, is GAGVSQSPSNKVTEKGKDVELRCDPISGHTALYWYRQSLGQGLEFLIYFQGNSAPDKSGLPSDRFSAERTGGSVSTLTIQRTQQEDSAVYLCASRGTGGFEQYFGPGTRLTVT.